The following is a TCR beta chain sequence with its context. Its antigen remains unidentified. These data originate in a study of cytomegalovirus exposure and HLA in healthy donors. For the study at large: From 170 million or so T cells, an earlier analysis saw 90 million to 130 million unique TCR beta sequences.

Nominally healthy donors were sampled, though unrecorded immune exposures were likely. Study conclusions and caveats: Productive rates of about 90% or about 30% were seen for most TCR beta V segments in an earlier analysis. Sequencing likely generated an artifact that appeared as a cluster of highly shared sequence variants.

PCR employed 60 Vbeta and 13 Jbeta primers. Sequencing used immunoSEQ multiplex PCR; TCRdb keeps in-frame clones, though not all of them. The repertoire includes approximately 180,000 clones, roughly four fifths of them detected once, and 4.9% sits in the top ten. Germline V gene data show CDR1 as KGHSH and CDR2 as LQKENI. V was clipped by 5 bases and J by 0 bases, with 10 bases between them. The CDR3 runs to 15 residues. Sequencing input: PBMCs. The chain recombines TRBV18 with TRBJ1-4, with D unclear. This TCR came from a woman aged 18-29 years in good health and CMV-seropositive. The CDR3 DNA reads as TGTGCCAGCTCATCACAGTCTACAACTAATGAAAAACTGTTTTTT. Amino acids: CASSSQSTTNEKLFF.